The sequence of this T cell receptor (beta chain) was determined in a study of T cells in Graves' hyperthyroidism and ophthalmopathy. Together with thyroid ultrasound, orbital computed tomography, serum thyroxine and TRAb, clinical symptoms were used for diagnoses. Drawn at first hyperthyroidism diagnosis, the blood sample preceded any ophthalmopathy symptoms. The authors took PBMCs from roughly 10 ml fresh peripheral blood. The CDR3 regions of TCR beta were amplified from RNA transcripts. The study used the HTBI primer set for a first-round RT-PCR of the TCR CDR3. TCRdb reprocessed the multiplex PCR reads via MiXCR and lists one record per CDR3 protein. Of tens of thousands of distinct CDR3 sequences listed, around 50% are singletons. General study findings and limits: Blood also carried most thyroid clonotypes expanded above 0.001.

Of note for this clonotype: The antigen is not known.

Source material: blood. The TCR was taken from a woman aged 45 to 65 with Graves' hyperthyroidism that later progressed to Graves' ophthalmopathy.

The CDR3 nucleotides read TGCAGCGTTGACAGCTCCTACAATGAGCAGGGTGTTGGCTACACCTTC. It encodes CSVDSSYNEQGVGYTF. The chain uses TRBV29-1 and TRBJ1-2; weak D call: TRBD1 (5 bases). This CDR3 has 16 amino acids. The V end lost 3 bases, the J end lost 7 bases, and 24 bases lay between the germline ends. The germline V gene encodes CDR1 SQVTM and CDR2 ANQGSEA.